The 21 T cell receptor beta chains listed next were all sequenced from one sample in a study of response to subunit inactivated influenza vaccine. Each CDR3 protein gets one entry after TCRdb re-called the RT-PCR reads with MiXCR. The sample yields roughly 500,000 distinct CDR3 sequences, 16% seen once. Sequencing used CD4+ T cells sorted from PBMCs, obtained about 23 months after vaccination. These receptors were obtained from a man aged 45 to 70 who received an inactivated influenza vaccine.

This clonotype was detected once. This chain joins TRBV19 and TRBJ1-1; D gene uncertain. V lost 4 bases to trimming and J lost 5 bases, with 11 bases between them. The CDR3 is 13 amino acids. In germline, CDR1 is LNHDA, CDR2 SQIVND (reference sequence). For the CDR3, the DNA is TGTGCCAGTAGTAACCAGGTGGGTACTGAAGCTTTCTTT. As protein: CASSNQVGTEAFF.

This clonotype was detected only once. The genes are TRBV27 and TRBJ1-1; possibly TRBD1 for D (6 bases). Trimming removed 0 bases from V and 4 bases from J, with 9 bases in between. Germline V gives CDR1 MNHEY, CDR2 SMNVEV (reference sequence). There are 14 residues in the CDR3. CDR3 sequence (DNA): TGTGCCAGCAGTTTATCCAGGGGAATCACTGAAGCTTTCTTT. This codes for CASSLSRGITEAFF.

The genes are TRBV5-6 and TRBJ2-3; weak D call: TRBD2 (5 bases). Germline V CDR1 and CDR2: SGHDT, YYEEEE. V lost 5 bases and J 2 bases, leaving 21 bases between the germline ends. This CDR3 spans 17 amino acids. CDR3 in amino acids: CASSSGLISGYTDTQYF. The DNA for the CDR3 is TGTGCCAGCAGTTCGGGGTTGATCTCGGGATACACAGATACGCAGTATTTT.

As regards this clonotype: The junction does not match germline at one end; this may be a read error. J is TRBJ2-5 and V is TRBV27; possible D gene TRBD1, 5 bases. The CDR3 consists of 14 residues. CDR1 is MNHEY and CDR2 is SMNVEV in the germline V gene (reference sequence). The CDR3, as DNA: TGTGCCTGCAGTTTATATGGGCAGGGAGAGACCCAGTACTTC. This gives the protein CACSLYGQGETQYF.

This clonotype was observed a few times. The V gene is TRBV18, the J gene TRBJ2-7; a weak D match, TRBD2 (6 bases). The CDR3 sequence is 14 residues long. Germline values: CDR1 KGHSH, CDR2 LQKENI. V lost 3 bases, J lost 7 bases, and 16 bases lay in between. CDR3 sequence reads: CASSPSSPGVEQYF. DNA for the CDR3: TGTGCCAGCTCACCTTCATCACCGGGAGTAGAGCAGTACTTC.

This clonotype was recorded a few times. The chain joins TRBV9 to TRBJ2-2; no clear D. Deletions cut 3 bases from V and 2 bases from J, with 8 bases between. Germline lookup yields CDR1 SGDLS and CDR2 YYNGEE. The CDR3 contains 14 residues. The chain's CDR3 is CASSGLSNTGELFF. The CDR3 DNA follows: TGTGCCAGCAGCGGTCTTTCCAACACCGGGGAGCTGTTTTTT.

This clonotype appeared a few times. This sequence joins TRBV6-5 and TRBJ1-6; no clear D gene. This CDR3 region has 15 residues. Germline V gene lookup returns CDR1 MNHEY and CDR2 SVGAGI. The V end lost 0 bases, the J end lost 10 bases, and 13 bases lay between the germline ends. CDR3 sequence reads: CASSYSVLEKSPLHF. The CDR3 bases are TGTGCCAGCAGTTACTCTGTTCTTGAGAAATCACCCCTCCACTTT.

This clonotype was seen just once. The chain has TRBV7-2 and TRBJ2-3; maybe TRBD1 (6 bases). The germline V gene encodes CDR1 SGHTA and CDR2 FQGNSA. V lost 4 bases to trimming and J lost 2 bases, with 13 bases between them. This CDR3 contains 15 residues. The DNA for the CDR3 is TGTGCCAGCAGCTCCAATACAGGGTTCACAGATACGCAGTATTTT. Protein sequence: CASSSNTGFTDTQYF.

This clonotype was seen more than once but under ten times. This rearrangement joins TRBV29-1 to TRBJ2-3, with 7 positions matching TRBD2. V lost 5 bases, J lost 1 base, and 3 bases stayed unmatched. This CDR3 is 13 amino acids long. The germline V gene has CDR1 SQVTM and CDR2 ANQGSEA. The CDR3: CSVYRGGTDTQYF. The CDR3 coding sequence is TGCAGCGTTTATCGGGGGGGCACAGATACGCAGTATTTT.

In nucleotides, the CDR3 is TGTGCCAGCAGCAAGGACAGCCCGCGGGAGACCCAGTACTTC. Its protein product is CASSKDSPRETQYF. The chain combines TRBV7-2 with TRBJ2-5; a weak D match, TRBD1 (6 bases). Germline V gene sequence: CDR1 SGHTA, CDR2 FQGNSA. The CDR3 totals 14 residues. Between the trimmed V and J ends, which lost 5 bases and 5 bases, there was a span of 15 bases.

The CDR3 sequence is CASSVVGLVPDTQYF. DNA for the CDR3: TGTGCCAGCAGCGTAGTCGGGCTAGTTCCCGATACGCAGTATTTT. V and J are TRBV9 and TRBJ2-3, with D unclear. This CDR3 has 15 residues. Germline lookup yields CDR1 SGDLS and CDR2 YYNGEE. Trimming took off 0 bases at V and 6 bases at J, with 14 bases between the two ends.

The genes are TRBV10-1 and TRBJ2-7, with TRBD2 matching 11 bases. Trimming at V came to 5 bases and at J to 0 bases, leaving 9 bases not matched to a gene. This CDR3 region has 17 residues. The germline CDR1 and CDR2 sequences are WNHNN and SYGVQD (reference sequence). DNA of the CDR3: TGCGCCAGCAGTCCGGCTAGCGGGGGGCGAACCTCCTACGAGCAGTACTTC. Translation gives CASSPASGGRTSYEQYF.

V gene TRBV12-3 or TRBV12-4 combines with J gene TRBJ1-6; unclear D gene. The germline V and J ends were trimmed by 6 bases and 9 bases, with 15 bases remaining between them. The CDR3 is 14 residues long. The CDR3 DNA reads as TGTGCCAGCAGCGATCGGTCTTCGGGTTCACCCCTCCACTTT. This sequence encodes CASSDRSSGSPLHF.

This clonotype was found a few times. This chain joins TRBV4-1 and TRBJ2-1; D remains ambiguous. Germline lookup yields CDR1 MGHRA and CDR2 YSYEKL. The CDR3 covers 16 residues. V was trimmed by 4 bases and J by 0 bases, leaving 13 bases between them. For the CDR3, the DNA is TGCGCCAGCAGCCCTCAGAGGCTGTCCTCCTACAATGAGCAGTTCTTC. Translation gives CASSPQRLSSYNEQFF.

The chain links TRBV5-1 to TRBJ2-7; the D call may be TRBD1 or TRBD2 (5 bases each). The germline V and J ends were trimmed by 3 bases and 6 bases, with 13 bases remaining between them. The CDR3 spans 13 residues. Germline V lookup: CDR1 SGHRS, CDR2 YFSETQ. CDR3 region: CASSSGPEAEQYF. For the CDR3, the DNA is TGCGCCAGCAGCTCGGGACCAGAAGCCGAGCAGTACTTC.

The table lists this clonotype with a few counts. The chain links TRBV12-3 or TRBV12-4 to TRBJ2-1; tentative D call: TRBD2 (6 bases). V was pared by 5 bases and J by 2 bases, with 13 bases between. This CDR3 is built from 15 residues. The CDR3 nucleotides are TGTGCCAGCAGTGGAGCGGGCCTTGCCTACAATGAGCAGTTCTTC. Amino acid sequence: CASSGAGLAYNEQFF.

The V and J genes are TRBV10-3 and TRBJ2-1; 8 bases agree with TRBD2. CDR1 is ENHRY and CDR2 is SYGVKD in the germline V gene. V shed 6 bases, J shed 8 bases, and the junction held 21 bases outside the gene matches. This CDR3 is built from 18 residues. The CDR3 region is CAISENAPAGVIGDEQFF. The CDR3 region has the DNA TGTGCCATCAGCGAGAACGCCCCAGCGGGAGTAATTGGGGATGAGCAGTTCTTC.

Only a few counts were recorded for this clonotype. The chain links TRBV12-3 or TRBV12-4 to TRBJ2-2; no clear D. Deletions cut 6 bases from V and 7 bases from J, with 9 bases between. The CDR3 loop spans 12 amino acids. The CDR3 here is CASSPRDGELFF. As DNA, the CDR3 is TGTGCCAGCAGCCCAAGGGACGGGGAGCTGTTTTTT.

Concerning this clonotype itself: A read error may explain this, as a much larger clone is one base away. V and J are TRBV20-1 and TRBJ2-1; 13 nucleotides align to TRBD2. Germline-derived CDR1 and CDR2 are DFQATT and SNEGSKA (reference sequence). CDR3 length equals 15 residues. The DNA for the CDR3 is TGCAGTGCTAGATTGGGACTAGCGGGGTACAATGAGCAGCTCTTC. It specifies CSARLGLAGYNEQLF.

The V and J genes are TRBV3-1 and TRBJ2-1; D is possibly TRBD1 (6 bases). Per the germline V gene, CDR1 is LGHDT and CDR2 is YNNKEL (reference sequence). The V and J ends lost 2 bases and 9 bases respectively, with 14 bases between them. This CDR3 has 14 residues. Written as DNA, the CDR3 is TGTGCCAGCAGCCAACCCCGGACAGACAGTGAGCAGTTCTTC. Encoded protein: CASSQPRTDSEQFF.

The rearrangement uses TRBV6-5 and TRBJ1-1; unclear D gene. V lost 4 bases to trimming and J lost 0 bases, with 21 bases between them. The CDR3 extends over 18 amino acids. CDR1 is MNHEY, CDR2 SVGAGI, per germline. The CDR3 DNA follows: TGTGCCAGCAGTTTGTCAGCTGCCCGCCTTCTCATGAACACTGAAGCTTTCTTT. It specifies CASSLSAARLLMNTEAFF.